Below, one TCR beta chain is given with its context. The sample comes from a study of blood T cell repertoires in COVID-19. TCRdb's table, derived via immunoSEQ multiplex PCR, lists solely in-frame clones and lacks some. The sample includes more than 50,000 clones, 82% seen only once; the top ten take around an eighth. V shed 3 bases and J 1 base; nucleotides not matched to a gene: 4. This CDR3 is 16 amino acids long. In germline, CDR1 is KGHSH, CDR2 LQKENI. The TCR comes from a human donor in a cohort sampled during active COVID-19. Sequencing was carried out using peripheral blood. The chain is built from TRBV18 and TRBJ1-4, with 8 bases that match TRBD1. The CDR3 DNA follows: TGTGCCAGCTCACCGACAGACAGGGGAACTAATGAAAAACTGTTTTTT. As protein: CASSPTDRGTNEKLFF.